This T cell receptor beta chain was identified during a study of blood T cell repertoires in COVID-19. At the level of the study: PBMCs, B-cell-depleted T cells, or T cells provided the cDNA or gDNA that made up the material.

Germline V gene lookup returns CDR1 MDHEN and CDR2 SYDVKM. Between the trimmed V and J ends, which lost 2 bases and 8 bases, there was a span of 15 bases. The CDR3 sequence is 15 residues long. The protocol was immunoSEQ multiplex PCR, while the TCRdb copy is restricted to in-frame clones and leaves out a portion. Of over 100,000 clones listed, roughly nine tenths are singletons. This sequence joins TRBV28 and TRBJ2-2, with a weak D call TRBD2 (6 bases). Sequenced input: peripheral blood. This sequence was found in a human donor in a cohort sampled during active COVID-19. The CDR3 region has the DNA TGTGCCAGCAGTTTAGCGGGAATTTATACTGGGGAGCTGTTTTTT. This codes for CASSLAGIYTGELFF.